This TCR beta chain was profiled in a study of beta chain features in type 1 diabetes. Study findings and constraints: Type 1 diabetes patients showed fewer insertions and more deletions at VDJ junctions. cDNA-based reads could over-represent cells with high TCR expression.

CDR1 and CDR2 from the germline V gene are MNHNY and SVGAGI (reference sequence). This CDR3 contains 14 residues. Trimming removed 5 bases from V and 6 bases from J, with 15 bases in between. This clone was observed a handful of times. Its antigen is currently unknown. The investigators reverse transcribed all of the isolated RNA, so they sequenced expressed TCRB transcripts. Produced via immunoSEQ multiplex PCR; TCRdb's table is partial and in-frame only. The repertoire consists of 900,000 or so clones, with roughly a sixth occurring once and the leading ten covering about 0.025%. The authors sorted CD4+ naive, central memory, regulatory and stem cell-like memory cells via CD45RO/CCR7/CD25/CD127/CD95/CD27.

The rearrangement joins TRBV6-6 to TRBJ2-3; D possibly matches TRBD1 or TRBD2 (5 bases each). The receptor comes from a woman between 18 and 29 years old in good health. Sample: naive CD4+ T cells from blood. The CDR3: CASSDRGRGDTQYF. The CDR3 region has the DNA TGTGCCAGCAGTGATAGGGGAAGAGGGGATACGCAGTATTTT.